Listed here are 10 T cell receptor beta chains from one sample, sequenced in a study of T cell changes during pregnancy in multiple sclerosis. The data were produced by immunoSEQ multiplex PCR, yet TCRdb's version contains in-frame clones alone and is incomplete. The sample lists about 89,000 clones; 85% to 95% were seen once. The specimen was peripheral blood, collected in the third trimester of pregnancy. Source of these receptors: a female donor with multiple sclerosis, enrolled in a pregnancy study.

The chain uses TRBV7-6 and TRBJ2-1, with 14 bases aligning to TRBD2. Per the germline V gene, CDR1 is SGHVS and CDR2 is FNYEAQ. V was clipped by 8 bases and J by 1 base; unmatched bases: 16. The CDR3 loop spans 20 amino acids. CDR3 amino acids: CASSGGVGLAGDRSYNEQFF. The DNA of the CDR3 is TGTGCCAGCTCAGGGGGGGTGGGACTAGCGGGAGACAGGTCCTACAATGAGCAGTTCTTC.

J is TRBJ2-7 and V is TRBV5-1; a weak D match, TRBD1 (6 bases). V lost 0 bases, J lost 1 base, and 8 bases lay in between. Germline assignment: CDR1 SGHRS and CDR2 YFSETQ. The CDR3 loop spans 14 amino acids. DNA of the CDR3: TGCGCCAGCAGCTTGGTGGACAGATCCTACGAGCAGTACTTC. Amino acid sequence: CASSLVDRSYEQYF.

The CDR3 coding sequence is TGTGCCAGTAGCGACTTCAATAGCAATCAGCCCCAGCATTTT. Encoded protein: CASSDFNSNQPQHF. The V gene is TRBV19, the J gene TRBJ1-5, with unresolved D. Per germline, CDR1 LNHDA and CDR2 SQIVND (reference sequence). The V gene lost 6 bases and the J gene lost 0 bases, with 9 bases spanning the gap. The CDR3 totals 14 residues.

The V call is TRBV6-5, the J call TRBJ1-2, with 9 bases matching TRBD1. Germline V lookup: CDR1 MNHEY, CDR2 SVGAGI. The CDR3 consists of 14 residues. J was trimmed by 8 bases and V by 5 bases; bases with no gene match: 9. CDR3 nucleotide sequence: TGTGCCAGCAGTAAAAAGACAGGGGGGGACGGCTACACCTTC. As protein: CASSKKTGGDGYTF.

This rearrangement joins TRBV10-3 to TRBJ1-1, with 8 bases aligning to TRBD1. Looked up from germline, CDR1 is ENHRY and CDR2 is SYGVKD. CDR3 length equals 16 residues. Trimming took 3 bases from V and 0 from J; bases not matched to a gene: 6. The CDR3 sequence is CAISEGTGVLNTEAFF. CDR3 DNA sequence: TGTGCCATCAGTGAAGGGACAGGCGTCTTGAACACTGAAGCTTTCTTT.

This clone was seen a single time. This chain uses TRBV2 with TRBJ2-7, with a weak D call TRBD2 (7 bases). The CDR3 extends over 21 amino acids. The V gene's germline CDR1 is SNHLY and CDR2 FYNNEI. Trimming pared 5 bases from V and 1 base from J, leaving 33 bases between. Here the CDR3 DNA reads TGTGCCAGCAGTAGGTTTGCAGTAAATTTCGTCGGGGGGCTCCCTTCCTACGAGCAGTACTTC. Protein: CASSRFAVNFVGGLPSYEQYF.

The V and J genes are TRBV28 and TRBJ1-5; 8 bases align to TRBD1. This CDR3 comprises 15 residues. After removal of 4 bases from V and 1 base from J, the junction contained 3 bases not matched to a gene. In germline, CDR1 is MDHEN, CDR2 SYDVKM. The CDR3 DNA reads TGTGCCAGCAGTTCAGGGGGCTTAAGCAATCAGCCCCAGCATTTT. Its translation is CASSSGGLSNQPQHF.

This clone was observed once. The CDR3 bases are TGCGCCAGCAGCCAAGATCTCCCCCGGGGGGGCTACACCTTC. Its translation is CASSQDLPRGGYTF. The chain recombines TRBV4-3 with TRBJ1-2; weak D call: TRBD1 (5 bases). The ends were cut back, 0 bases at V and 8 bases at J, with 13 bases in the middle. The V gene's germline CDR1 is LGHNA and CDR2 YSLEER. This CDR3 is 14 amino acids long.

This clone was seen only once. The CDR3 sequence is CASSQWQGGATGELFF. The DNA for the CDR3 is TGCGCCAGCAGCCAATGGCAAGGGGGGGCCACCGGGGAGCTGTTTTTT. V and J are TRBV4-1 and TRBJ2-2, with D possibly TRBD2 on 7 matching bases. CDR1 is MGHRA and CDR2 is YSYEKL in the germline V gene. This CDR3 spans 16 amino acids. Trimming removed 2 bases from V and 4 bases from J, with 14 bases in between.

The genes are TRBV27 and TRBJ2-1; a weak D match, TRBD2 (6 bases). Germline CDR1 is MNHEY and CDR2 is SMNVEV (reference sequence). Trimming cost V 2 bases and J 8 bases, with 10 bases left between them. CDR3 length: 13 residues. CDR3 DNA: TGTGCCAGCAGTTTAGGGACTTCCTATGAGCAGTTCTTC. Translation gives CASSLGTSYEQFF.